A selection of T cell receptor beta chains follows, all from one sample in a study of T cells in narcolepsy. Generated by immunoSEQ multiplex PCR, the TCRdb table keeps only in-frame clones and is missing some. The data contain about 35,000 clones, more than 65% of them singletons. Sequenced input: memory (CD45RA-) CD4+ T cells from blood. The receptor source for this set is a human donor in good health. Both conserved end residues are trimmed from each CDR3. The order of the fields is J gene, V gene, clone size, CDR3 protein. Size tells how often a clone was seen (once, few, many) or the class of an expanded clone, and some rows leave it out.

J gene: TRBJ2-3
V gene: TRBV11-3
clone size: once
CDR3 protein: ASSKPPLAGANTDTQY

J gene: TRBJ2-5
V gene: TRBV9
clone size: NA
CDR3 protein: ASSVSGQGGRETQY

J gene: TRBJ1-1
V gene: TRBV6-1
clone size: NA
CDR3 protein: ASSDREVGSNTEAF

J gene: TRBJ2-5
V gene: TRBV2
clone size: NA
CDR3 protein: ASRGDNRGETQY

J gene: TRBJ2-5
V gene: TRBV19
clone size: NA
CDR3 protein: ASSSFDGAETQY

J gene: TRBJ1-2
V gene: TRBV7-6
clone size: NA
CDR3 protein: ASSYNYGYT

J gene: TRBJ2-2
V gene: TRBV6-5
clone size: NA
CDR3 protein: ASTPLLAGTGELF

J gene: TRBJ1-6
V gene: TRBV4-1
clone size: NA
CDR3 protein: ASSRGDRENSPLH

J gene: TRBJ1-1
V gene: TRBV7-9
clone size: NA
CDR3 protein: ASSNGNRQAF

J gene: TRBJ1-1
V gene: TRBV27
clone size: NA
CDR3 protein: ASSGRDRINTEAF

J gene: TRBJ2-1
V gene: TRBV27
clone size: NA
CDR3 protein: ASSRPYGVNNEQF

J gene: TRBJ2-7
V gene: TRBV2
clone size: NA
CDR3 protein: ASSLDRNEQY

J gene: TRBJ1-2
V gene: TRBV2
clone size: NA
CDR3 protein: ASSDGPGPGYT

J gene: TRBJ2-2
V gene: TRBV19
clone size: NA
CDR3 protein: ASGGGFMGGELF

J gene: TRBJ1-6
V gene: TRBV6-6
clone size: NA
CDR3 protein: ASRGTSGDYSPLH

J gene: TRBJ1-1
V gene: TRBV19
clone size: NA
CDR3 protein: ASSSTVNTEAF

J gene: TRBJ2-5
V gene: TRBV7-2
clone size: NA
CDR3 protein: ASSLDLETQY

J gene: TRBJ2-1
V gene: TRBV12-5
clone size: NA
CDR3 protein: ASGLGQTEGNEQF

J gene: TRBJ2-1
V gene: TRBV6-5
clone size: NA
CDR3 protein: ASSPTSGRAREQF

J gene: TRBJ1-5
V gene: TRBV2
clone size: once
CDR3 protein: ASSYRGINQPQH

J gene: TRBJ2-7
V gene: TRBV5-6
clone size: few
CDR3 protein: ASSLTGYHEQY

J gene: TRBJ1-4
V gene: TRBV29-1
clone size: few
CDR3 protein: SGLMGGGNEKLF

J gene: TRBJ1-4
V gene: TRBV2
clone size: NA
CDR3 protein: ASAPEGGKLF

J gene: TRBJ2-5
V gene: TRBV9
clone size: NA
CDR3 protein: ASSVAQGTAETQY

J gene: TRBJ2-1
V gene: TRBV30
clone size: NA
CDR3 protein: AWSGKWNEQF

J gene: TRBJ1-2
V gene: TRBV27
clone size: NA
CDR3 protein: ASSSAFGASNYGYT

J gene: TRBJ1-1
V gene: TRBV19
clone size: few
CDR3 protein: ASTPRGAF

J gene: TRBJ1-6
V gene: TRBV18
clone size: NA
CDR3 protein: ASSNWDSSYNSPLH

J gene: TRBJ1-6
V gene: TRBV6-9
clone size: NA
CDR3 protein: ASKQGNSPLH

J gene: NA
V gene: TRBV2
clone size: NA
CDR3 protein: ASSATTYEQY

J gene: TRBJ2-5
V gene: TRBV5-1
clone size: NA
CDR3 protein: ASSLAGGAQETQY

J gene: TRBJ2-7
V gene: TRBV11-1
clone size: once
CDR3 protein: ASSLAGGRREQY

J gene: TRBJ2-2
V gene: TRBV19
clone size: once
CDR3 protein: ASSGLAGDSGELF

J gene: TRBJ1-5
V gene: TRBV27
clone size: medium-sized
CDR3 protein: ASSAKPGQGGQPQH

J gene: TRBJ2-3
V gene: TRBV14
clone size: NA
CDR3 protein: ASSPMGQTTQY

J gene: TRBJ1-2
V gene: TRBV6-1
clone size: NA
CDR3 protein: ASRRRDNYGYT

J gene: TRBJ2-1
V gene: TRBV5-1
clone size: once
CDR3 protein: ASSRGQGLGEQF

J gene: TRBJ1-5
V gene: TRBV10-3
clone size: few
CDR3 protein: AISGTPTEPQH

J gene: TRBJ2-7
V gene: TRBV5-1
clone size: NA
CDR3 protein: ASSSGLTYEQY

J gene: TRBJ2-7
V gene: TRBV12-5
clone size: NA
CDR3 protein: ASGPTGGGYEQY

J gene: TRBJ1-1
V gene: TRBV6-1
clone size: few
CDR3 protein: ASSETSMNTEAF

J gene: TRBJ2-5
V gene: TRBV18
clone size: NA
CDR3 protein: ASSPPTVQETQY

J gene: TRBJ2-5
V gene: TRBV11-2
clone size: NA
CDR3 protein: ASSLVAGRETQY

J gene: TRBJ2-7
V gene: TRBV28
clone size: once
CDR3 protein: ASSLVHEQY

J gene: TRBJ2-1
V gene: TRBV7-2
clone size: NA
CDR3 protein: ASSFYDSRSYNEQF

J gene: TRBJ2-7
V gene: TRBV6-6
clone size: NA
CDR3 protein: ASSYSKASGGEQY

J gene: TRBJ1-2
V gene: TRBV7-2
clone size: NA
CDR3 protein: ASSLAKGTGYT

J gene: TRBJ1-2
V gene: TRBV6-5
clone size: NA
CDR3 protein: ASRQPTGHRDYT

J gene: TRBJ2-3
V gene: TRBV6-5
clone size: NA
CDR3 protein: ASKRSSGADTQY

J gene: TRBJ1-2
V gene: TRBV4-1
clone size: NA
CDR3 protein: ASSPDRGQGYT

J gene: TRBJ2-5
V gene: TRBV5-3
clone size: NA
CDR3 protein: ARSSPRGETQY

J gene: TRBJ1-2
V gene: TRBV19
clone size: NA
CDR3 protein: ASSMEQGAPSYGYT

J gene: TRBJ2-3
V gene: TRBV6-1
clone size: NA
CDR3 protein: ASIGHHTSTDTQY

J gene: TRBJ2-7
V gene: TRBV5-1
clone size: NA
CDR3 protein: ASSLGGQQTYEQY